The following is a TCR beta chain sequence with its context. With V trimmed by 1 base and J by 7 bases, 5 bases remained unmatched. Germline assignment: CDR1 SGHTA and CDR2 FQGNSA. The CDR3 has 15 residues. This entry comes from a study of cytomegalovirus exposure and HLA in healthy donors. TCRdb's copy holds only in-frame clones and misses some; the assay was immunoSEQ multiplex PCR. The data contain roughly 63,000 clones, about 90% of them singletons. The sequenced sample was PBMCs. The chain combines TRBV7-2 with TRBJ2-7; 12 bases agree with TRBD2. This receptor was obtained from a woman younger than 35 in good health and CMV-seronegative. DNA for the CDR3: TGTGCCAGCAGCTTAGGACTAGCGGGGGCTAGGGAGCAGTACTTC. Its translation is CASSLGLAGAREQYF. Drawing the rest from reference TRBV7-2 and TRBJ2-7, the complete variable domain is GAGVSQSPSNKVTEKGKDVELRCDPISGHTALYWYRQSLGQGLEFLIYFQGNSAPDKSGLPSDRFSAERTGGSVSTLTIQRTQQEDSAVYLCASSLGLAGAREQYFGPGTRLTVT.